The rows below give T cell receptor beta chains drawn from one sample of a study of identical twins. In TCRdb, the 5' RACE reads were re-called with MiXCR into one record per CDR3 protein. The repertoire has about 890,000 distinct CDR3 sequences, about 12% of them found once; the top ten carry under 2%. This sample also belongs to another study, concerning yellow fever vaccine responses in identical twins.

What was sequenced was PBMCs. These receptors all come from a young woman in good health. Each CDR3 is given with its conserved first and last residue. The D gene is left open where the match is weak. Clone size is stated in some rows and not others, as once, few, many or a class when expanded.

TRBV3-1	15	TRBJ2-7	few	-	TGTGCCAGCAGCCAAGAGACCGGGAGAGCTTATGAGCAGTACTTC	CASSQETGRAYEQYF
TRBV3-1	14	TRBJ2-7	few	TRBD2	TGTGCCAGCAGCCAGACTAGCGGGAGGGGCGAGCAGTACTTC	CASSQTSGRGEQYF
TRBV12-3/TRBV12-4	15	TRBJ2-7	few	TRBD2	TGTGCCAGCAGTTCGGGGACTAGCGGGAAATACGAGCAGTACTTC	CASSSGTSGKYEQYF
TRBV12-3/TRBV12-4	13	TRBJ2-1	many	TRBD2	TGTGCCAGCAGGCGGGGGGGCCAGAATGAGCAGTTCTTC	CASRRGGQNEQFF
TRBV7-3	16	TRBJ2-1	once	-	TGTGCCAGCACCTCCCCAGCCCCAAGCTCCTACAATGAGCAGTTCTTC	CASTSPAPSSYNEQFF
TRBV20-1	15	TRBJ2-7	-	TRBD2	TGCAGTGCTAGCCCCGGGACTAGCAGCTCCTACGAGCAGTACTTC	CSASPGTSSSYEQYF
TRBV6-5	17	TRBJ2-1	-	TRBD2	TGTGCCAGCAGTTACTCCCGGACTAGCGGGGGGTTCAATGAGCAGTTCTTC	CASSYSRTSGGFNEQFF
TRBV7-9	13	TRBJ2-5	few	-	TGTGCCAGCAGCGGCGCGTACCAAGAGACCCAGTACTTC	CASSGAYQETQYF
TRBV7-8	15	TRBJ2-7	few	-	TGTGCCAGCACCCCCGAGGACTCGAACCTCTACGAGCAGTACTTC	CASTPEDSNLYEQYF
TRBV24-1	17	TRBJ2-6	-	TRBD1	TGTGCCACCAGTGACTCGGACAGGGACTCTGGGGCCAACGTCCTGACTTTC	CATSDSDRDSGANVLTF
TRBV21-1	14	TRBJ2-1	few	-	TGTGCCAGCAGACAGCGGGAGGCAGAGGATGAGCAGTTCTTC	CASRQREAEDEQFF
TRBV5-1	13	TRBJ2-2	many	-	TGTGCCAGCAGCCTTGGGGTCACCGGGGAGCTGTTTTTT	CASSLGVTGELFF
TRBV4-1	15	TRBJ2-5	-	TRBD2	TGCGCCAGCAGCCCGGGACTAGCTACGTGGGAGACCCAGTACTTC	CASSPGLATWETQYF
TRBV5-1	14	TRBJ2-2	few	-	TGCGCCAGCAGCCCGCGGGACGACACCGGGGAGCTGTTTTTT	CASSPRDDTGELFF
TRBV6-1	14	TRBJ2-7	few	-	TGTGCCAGCAGCGCGGGACAGATCTCCTACGAGCAGTACTTC	CASSAGQISYEQYF
TRBV6-5	17	TRBJ1-1	few	-	TGTGCCAGCAGTTACAGTGGATTCGGGGGGGACAAAACTGAAGCTTTCTTT	CASSYSGFGGDKTEAFF
TRBV11-2	15	TRBJ2-7	-	-	TGTGCCAGCAGCTTAGATCGACTAGTCGGCCACGAGCAGTACTTC	CASSLDRLVGHEQYF